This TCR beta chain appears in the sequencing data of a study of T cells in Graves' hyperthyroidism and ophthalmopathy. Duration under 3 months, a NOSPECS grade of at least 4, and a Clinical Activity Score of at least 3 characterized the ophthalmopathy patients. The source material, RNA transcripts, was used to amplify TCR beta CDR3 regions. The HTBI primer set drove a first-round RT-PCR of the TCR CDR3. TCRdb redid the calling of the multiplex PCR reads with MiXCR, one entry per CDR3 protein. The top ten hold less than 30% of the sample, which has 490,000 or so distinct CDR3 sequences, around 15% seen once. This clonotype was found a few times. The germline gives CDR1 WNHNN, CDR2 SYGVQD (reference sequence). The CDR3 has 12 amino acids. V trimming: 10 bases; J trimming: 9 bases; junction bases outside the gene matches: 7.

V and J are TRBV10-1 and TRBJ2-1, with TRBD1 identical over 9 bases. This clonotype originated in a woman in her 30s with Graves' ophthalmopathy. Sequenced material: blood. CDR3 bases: TGCGCCACCAGGACAGGGGAGGGTGAGCAGTTCTTC. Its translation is CATRTGEGEQFF.